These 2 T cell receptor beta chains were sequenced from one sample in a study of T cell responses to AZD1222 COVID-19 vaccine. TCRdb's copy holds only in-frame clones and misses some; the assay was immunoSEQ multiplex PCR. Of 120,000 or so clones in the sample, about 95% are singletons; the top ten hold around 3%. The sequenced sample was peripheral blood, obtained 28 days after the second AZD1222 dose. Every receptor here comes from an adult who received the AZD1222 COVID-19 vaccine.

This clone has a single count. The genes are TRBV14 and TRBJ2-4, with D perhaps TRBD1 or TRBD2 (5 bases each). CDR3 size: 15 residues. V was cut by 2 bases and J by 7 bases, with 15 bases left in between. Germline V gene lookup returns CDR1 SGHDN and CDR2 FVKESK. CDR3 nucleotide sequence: TGTGCCAGCAGCCAATACTTGGCTGGGGGTAACATTCAGTACTTC. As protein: CASSQYLAGGNIQYF.

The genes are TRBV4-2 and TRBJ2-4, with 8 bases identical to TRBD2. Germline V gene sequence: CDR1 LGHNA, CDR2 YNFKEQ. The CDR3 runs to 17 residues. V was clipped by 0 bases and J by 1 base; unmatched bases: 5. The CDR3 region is CASSQEGSGNAKNIQYF. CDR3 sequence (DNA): TGTGCCAGCAGCCAAGAGGGTAGCGGGAATGCCAAAAACATTCAGTACTTC.